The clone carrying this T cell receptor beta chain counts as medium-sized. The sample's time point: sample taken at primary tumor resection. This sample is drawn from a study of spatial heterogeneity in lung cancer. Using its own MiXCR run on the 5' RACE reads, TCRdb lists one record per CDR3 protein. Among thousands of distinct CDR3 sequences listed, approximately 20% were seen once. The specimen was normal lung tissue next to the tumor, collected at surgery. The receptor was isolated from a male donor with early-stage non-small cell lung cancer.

Here the CDR3 DNA reads TGTGCCAGCAGCGTAGTAGGTCTGTCCTACAATGAGCAGTTCTTC. As protein: CASSVVGLSYNEQFF. V is TRBV9 and J is TRBJ2-1, with D unclear. Looked up from germline, CDR1 is SGDLS and CDR2 is YYNGEE. The CDR3 contains 15 residues. V shed 0 bases and J shed 1 base, with 8 bases lying between them.